These 27 T cell receptor beta chains originate from one sample sequenced in a study of blood T cell repertoires in COVID-19 (dated by TCRdb to the early 2020s). Libraries came from the immunoSEQ multiplex PCR assay. Sourced from immuneACCESS, this table was stored by TCRdb with only in-frame sequences that have V and J called. A share of the clones is absent; for the studies checked, an unresolved V gene accounts for under half, and the remainder has no known explanation. This sample gives 30,000 to 40,000 clones in total; about 91% of them show up just once. The top ten clones comprise about 6.3% of the sample. The sample was peripheral blood. The receptors were gathered from a human donor in a cohort sampled during active COVID-19.

For this clone: This sample also contains other DNA sequences that code for the same CDR3. This chain uses TRBV19 with TRBJ2-3; TRBD2 matches 9 bases. There are 15 residues in the CDR3. V was clipped by 3 bases and J by 1 base; unmatched bases: 2. CDR1 is LNHDA, CDR2 SQIVND, per germline (reference sequence). The CDR3 is CASSILAGGTDTQYF. As DNA, the CDR3 is TGTGCCAGTAGTATCTTAGCGGGGGGCACAGATACGCAGTATTTT. The full variable domain, rest sourced from reference TRBV19 and TRBJ2-3, is DGGITQSPKYLFRKEGQNVTLSCEQNLNHDAMYWYRQDPGQGLRLIYYSQIVNDFQKGDIAEGYSVSREKKESFPLTVTSAQKNPTAFYLCASSILAGGTDTQYFGPGTRLTVL.

This chain joins TRBV10-1 and TRBJ1-5; D is possibly TRBD1 (6 bases). Trimming removed 3 bases at V and 7 bases at J, with 13 bases between. Looked up from germline, CDR1 is WNHNN and CDR2 is SYGVQD (reference sequence). The CDR3 is made up of 14 amino acids. The CDR3 coding sequence is TGCGCCAGCAGTGAAGGCCAGGGGTCCCAGCCCCAGCATTTT. The encoded protein is CASSEGQGSQPQHF.

The V gene is TRBV12-5, the J gene TRBJ2-1; 8 bases align to TRBD1. Germline V lookup: CDR1 LGHNT, CDR2 FRNRAP. V dropped 3 bases and J dropped 4; count of bases not matched to a gene: 14. The length of the CDR3 is 18 residues. The CDR3 sequence is CASGLGQGSPFFYNEQFF. The DNA of the CDR3 is TGTGCTAGTGGTTTAGGACAGGGCTCCCCTTTTTTTTACAATGAGCAGTTCTTC.

DNA for the CDR3: TGTGCCAGCAGCTTTACCAATAGCGGCTATAATGAGCAGTTCTTC. Its translation: CASSFTNSGYNEQFF. The V gene is TRBV7-2, the J gene TRBJ2-1; tentative D call: TRBD2 (6 bases). V shed 3 bases and J shed 7 bases, with 16 bases lying between them. Looked up from germline, CDR1 is SGHTA and CDR2 is FQGNSA. This CDR3 region has 15 residues. Using reference TRBV7-2 and TRBJ2-1 for the parts outside the CDR3, the full variable domain is GAGVSQSPSNKVTEKGKDVELRCDPISGHTALYWYRQSLGQGLEFLIYFQGNSAPDKSGLPSDRFSAERTGGSVSTLTIQRTQQEDSAVYLCASSFTNSGYNEQFFGPGTRLTVL.

This sequence joins TRBV14 and TRBJ2-5; D possibly corresponds to TRBD1 (6 bases). Germline lookup yields CDR1 SGHDN and CDR2 FVKESK. The CDR3 covers 11 residues. V was trimmed by 8 bases and J by 12 bases, leaving 16 bases between them. The chain's CDR3 is CASVQGGQKYF. DNA for the CDR3: TGTGCCAGCGTCCAGGGTGGACAGAAGTACTTC.

V is TRBV7-2 and J is TRBJ2-1; 15 bases agree with TRBD2. Germline V gives CDR1 SGHTA, CDR2 FQGNSA. There are 17 residues in the CDR3. Germline trimming cut 1 base from V and 4 bases from J; bases unmatched to any gene: 2. For the CDR3, the DNA is TGTGCCAGCAGCTTAGGGGGGACTAGCGGGAGGTACAATGAGCAGTTCTTC. Its translation is CASSLGGTSGRYNEQFF.

The V call is TRBV5-8, the J call TRBJ2-7, with TRBD1 matching 8 bases. The CDR3 has 16 amino acids. V lost 1 base, J lost 3 bases, and 9 bases stayed unmatched. Germline V gene sequence: CDR1 SGHTS, CDR2 YDEGEE. The chain's CDR3 is CASSLSSGQGFYEQYF. DNA of the CDR3: TGTGCCAGCAGCTTGTCGAGCGGACAGGGATTCTACGAGCAGTACTTC.

The genes are TRBV28 and TRBJ2-5; 8 bases map to TRBD2. The CDR3 length is 15 residues. Germline V gene data show CDR1 as MDHEN and CDR2 as SYDVKM. The V segment lost 5 bases and the J segment 2 bases; nucleotides outside the gene matches: 7. The CDR3 nucleotides read TGTGCCAGCAGTCGCCCCCGGGGGGGACAAGAGACCCAGTACTTC. It translates to CASSRPRGGQETQYF. Variable domain in full (rest from reference TRBV28 and TRBJ2-5): DVKVTQSSRYLVKRTGEKVFLECVQDMDHENMFWYRQDPGLGLRLIYFSYDVKMKEKGDIPEGYSVSREKKERFSLILESASTNQTSMYLCASSRPRGGQETQYFGPGTRLLVL.

This chain joins TRBV14 and TRBJ2-7; the match to TRBD2 covers 7 bases. Germline loops: CDR1 SGHDN, CDR2 FVKESK. The CDR3 extends over 14 amino acids. V dropped 8 bases and J dropped 6; count of bases not matched to a gene: 13. Written as DNA, the CDR3 is TGTGCCAGCCCTGCCCCGCCGGGAGGTCGCGAGCAGTACTTC. It yields the protein CASPAPPGGREQYF.

The rearrangement joins TRBV14 to TRBJ1-3, with D uncertain. Germline V gene data show CDR1 as SGHDN and CDR2 as FVKESK. With 1 base removed from V and 2 bases from J, the gap between germline ends came to 12 bases. This CDR3 contains 16 residues. The CDR3, as DNA: TGTGCCAGCAGCCAAGGGAGGGTTTCTACTGGAAACACCATATATTTT. Its translation is CASSQGRVSTGNTIYF.

V gene TRBV6-2 or TRBV6-3 combines with J gene TRBJ2-1, with D possibly matching TRBD2 (7 bases). V was trimmed by 0 bases and J by 11 bases, leaving 14 bases between them. The CDR3 covers 14 residues. In germline, CDR1 is MNHEY, CDR2 SVGEGT. The CDR3 spells CASSYSAGALKQFF. CDR3 nucleotide sequence: TGTGCCAGCAGTTACTCGGCGGGGGCGTTGAAGCAGTTCTTC.

The chain uses TRBV28 and TRBJ2-5; D possibly corresponds to TRBD1 (6 bases). Trimming stripped 3 bases from V and 2 bases from J, with 10 bases between. The CDR3 consists of 14 residues. Germline V gives CDR1 MDHEN, CDR2 SYDVKM. The CDR3 loop reads CASSLGARQETQYF. CDR3 nucleotide sequence: TGTGCCAGCAGTTTGGGGGCTCGACAAGAGACCCAGTACTTC.

The chain is built from TRBV29-1 and TRBJ2-3; tentative D call: TRBD2 (5 bases). Trimming cost V 3 bases and J 4 bases, with 14 bases left between them. This CDR3 spans 14 amino acids. Germline lookup yields CDR1 SQVTM and CDR2 ANQGSEA. CDR3 in amino acids: CSVEEDGVPDTQYF. In DNA form, the CDR3 reads TGCAGCGTTGAGGAGGACGGGGTTCCAGATACGCAGTATTTT.

This clone was counted once. The chain employs TRBV6-6 and TRBJ1-2; 10 bases align to TRBD1. Unmatched junction bases numbered 13, after V lost 4 bases and J lost 8 bases. CDR3 length: 16 residues. The V gene's germline CDR1 is MNHNY and CDR2 SVGAGI (reference sequence). CDR3 region: CASSSYATTGGEGYTF. The CDR3 DNA reads TGTGCCAGCAGTTCATATGCCACGACAGGGGGCGAGGGCTACACCTTC.

The chain couples TRBV11-2 to TRBJ2-3, with D maybe TRBD2 (6 bases). Deletions cut 0 bases from V and 5 bases from J, with 12 bases between. Germline V gene sequence: CDR1 SGHAT, CDR2 FQNNGV. This CDR3 has 15 amino acids. CDR3 in amino acids: CASSLDGGFGDTQYF. CDR3 nucleotides: TGTGCCAGCAGCTTAGATGGAGGGTTCGGAGATACGCAGTATTTT.

The J gene is TRBJ1-2, the V gene TRBV28; no definite D call. V shed 9 bases and J shed 6 bases, with 11 bases lying between them. The CDR3 is 11 amino acids. The germline V gene has CDR1 MDHEN and CDR2 SYDVKM. The CDR3 region is CASERVNGYTF. The CDR3 DNA sequence: TGTGCCAGTGAGAGAGTAAATGGCTACACCTTC.

V gene TRBV23-1 combines with J gene TRBJ2-2; 11 positions agree with TRBD2. TRBV23-1 is given ORF status, its function remaining uncertain. The CDR3 consists of 20 residues. J was trimmed by 4 bases and V by 4 bases; bases with no gene match: 17. CDR3 nucleotides: TGCGCCAGCAGTCTTAATTCTAGCGGGAGGATTATTGCGGGCACCGGGGAGCTGTTTTTT. Protein sequence: CASSLNSSGRIIAGTGELFF.

The J gene is TRBJ2-1, the V gene TRBV27; the match to TRBD2 covers 12 bases. The V and J ends lost 6 bases and 1 base, in that order; junction bases with no gene match: 10. Germline assignment: CDR1 MNHEY and CDR2 SMNVEV (reference sequence). The CDR3 extends over 18 amino acids. The CDR3 sequence: CASSRELAGGPSYNEQFF. The CDR3 bases are TGTGCCAGCAGCCGGGAGCTAGCGGGAGGGCCATCCTACAATGAGCAGTTCTTC.

This sequence joins TRBV4-1 and TRBJ2-1; 8 nucleotides agree with TRBD1. In germline, CDR1 is MGHRA, CDR2 YSYEKL. Losses at the gene ends were 1 base for V and 8 bases for J; bases not matched to a gene: 7. This CDR3 comprises 15 residues. The CDR3 spells CASSQVGDRGDEQFF. CDR3 DNA sequence: TGCGCCAGCAGCCAAGTAGGTGACAGGGGTGATGAGCAGTTCTTC.

The V call is TRBV6-5, the J call TRBJ2-7, with D perhaps matching TRBD1 (6 bases). Trimming pared 6 bases from V and 3 bases from J, leaving 15 bases between. From germline, CDR1 is MNHEY and CDR2 SVGAGI. The CDR3 is 14 amino acids. The DNA of the CDR3 is TGTGCCAGCAGGGGGCTGAGGACAGACTACGAGCAGTACTTC. Protein sequence: CASRGLRTDYEQYF.

The chain joins TRBV7-2 to TRBJ2-1, with 8 bases identical to TRBD2. CDR1 is SGHTA, CDR2 FQGNSA, per germline. The CDR3 is 16 residues long. The trim removed 3 bases at V and 4 bases at J, leaving 8 bases unmatched. The CDR3 nucleotides are TGTGCCAGCAGCTTTCGTAAGCGGGGGTTATACAATGAGCAGTTCTTC. Protein: CASSFRKRGLYNEQFF.

V is TRBV29-1 and J is TRBJ2-3; 12 nucleotides agree with TRBD2. The germline CDR1 and CDR2 sequences are SQVTM and ANQGSEA. The CDR3 runs 16 residues. Trimming took 0 bases from V and 4 from J; bases not matched to a gene: 5. In nucleotides, the CDR3 is TGCAGCGTTGAAGATCGACTAGCGGGAGTTTCAGATACGCAGTATTTT. This gives the protein CSVEDRLAGVSDTQYF.

The chain links TRBV28 to TRBJ1-1, with 8 bases that match TRBD1. CDR1 is MDHEN and CDR2 is SYDVKM in the germline V gene. Trimming cost V 4 bases and J 4 bases; bases outside gene matches: 5. The CDR3 spans 14 residues. The chain's CDR3 is CASSSGGPSTEAFF. The CDR3 nucleotides read TGTGCCAGCAGTTCAGGGGGCCCGAGCACTGAAGCTTTCTTT. The variable domain in full, with the rest retrieved from reference TRBV28 and TRBJ1-1, is DVKVTQSSRYLVKRTGEKVFLECVQDMDHENMFWYRQDPGLGLRLIYFSYDVKMKEKGDIPEGYSVSREKKERFSLILESASTNQTSMYLCASSSGGPSTEAFFGQGTRLTVV.

The chain links TRBV4-2 to TRBJ2-3; 10 bases agree with TRBD2. Germline trimming cut 1 base from V and 3 bases from J; bases unmatched to any gene: 4. This CDR3 spans 16 amino acids. Per the germline V gene, CDR1 is LGHNA and CDR2 is YNFKEQ. The CDR3 protein is CASSQAAGGGTDTQYF. The CDR3 DNA follows: TGTGCCAGCAGCCAAGCAGCGGGAGGGGGTACAGATACGCAGTATTTT.

The chain employs TRBV5-1 and TRBJ1-2; 7 bases line up with TRBD1. This CDR3 comprises 14 residues. The V gene's germline CDR1 is SGHRS and CDR2 YFSETQ. V shed 0 bases and J 1 base; nucleotides not matched to a gene: 0. This CDR3 is CASSLGQGNYGYTF. CDR3 nucleotides: TGCGCCAGCAGCTTGGGACAGGGTAACTATGGCTACACCTTC.

The V call is TRBV4-2, the J call TRBJ2-7; 9 bases line up with TRBD2. CDR1 and CDR2 from the germline V gene are LGHNA and YNFKEQ. Trimming removed 3 bases from V and 0 bases from J; junction bases left unmatched: 9. There are 17 residues in the CDR3. The CDR3 loop is CASSQAISGSPSYEQYF. The CDR3 nucleotides read TGTGCCAGCAGCCAGGCTATTAGCGGGAGCCCCTCCTACGAGCAGTACTTC.

This clone was recorded a few times. The rearrangement links TRBV6-2 or TRBV6-3 to TRBJ1-5; no definite D call. The V gene's germline CDR1 is MNHEY and CDR2 SVGEGT. This CDR3 contains 14 residues. V was shortened by 6 bases and J by 5 bases, with 14 bases between the two germline ends. The CDR3 DNA is TGTGCCAGCAGCCGAACTCGTTCGGATCAGCCCCAGCATTTT. Translating gives CASSRTRSDQPQHF.